The entry below describes one T cell receptor (beta chain). In the study's own analysis: Using reference gene primer amplification, nucleated cell counts were estimated. Using immunoSEQ multiplex PCR, the repertoire was profiled, and TCRdb retains in-frame clones only, with some absent. The V and J calls and clone size come from that table; D and trimming were worked out from the DNA. Altogether 70,000 or so clones are present, roughly 84% being singletons, with the ten largest covering roughly 10%. This record comes from a study of blood T cell repertoires in COVID-19. About the study: Some COVID-19 samples were acute and others convalescent; all came from the United States, Italy and Spain. T cells, B-cell-depleted T cells, or PBMCs supplied cDNA or gDNA.

The specimen sequenced was peripheral blood. The sequence was collected from a young woman with acute or convalescent COVID-19.

CDR3 bases: TGTGCCAGCAGAAGGACAGCATCCACTGAAGCTTTCTTT. Protein: CASRRTASTEAFF. The V call is TRBV28, the J call TRBJ1-1; TRBD1 is a possible D gene (6 bases). The CDR3 runs to 13 residues. The V end lost 6 bases, the J end lost 4 bases, and 12 bases lay between the germline ends. From germline, CDR1 is MDHEN and CDR2 SYDVKM.